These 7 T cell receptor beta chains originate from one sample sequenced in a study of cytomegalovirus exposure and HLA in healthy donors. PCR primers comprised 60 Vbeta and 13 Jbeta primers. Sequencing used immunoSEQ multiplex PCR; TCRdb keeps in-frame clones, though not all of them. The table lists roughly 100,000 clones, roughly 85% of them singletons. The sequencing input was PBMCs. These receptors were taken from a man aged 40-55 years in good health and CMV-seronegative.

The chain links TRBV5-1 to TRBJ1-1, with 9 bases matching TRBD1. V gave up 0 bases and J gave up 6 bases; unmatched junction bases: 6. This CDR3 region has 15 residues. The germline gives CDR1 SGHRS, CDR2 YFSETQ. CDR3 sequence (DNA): TGCGCCAGCAGCTTGGCTGGGGACAGGGATGCTGAAGCTTTCTTT. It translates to CASSLAGDRDAEAFF.

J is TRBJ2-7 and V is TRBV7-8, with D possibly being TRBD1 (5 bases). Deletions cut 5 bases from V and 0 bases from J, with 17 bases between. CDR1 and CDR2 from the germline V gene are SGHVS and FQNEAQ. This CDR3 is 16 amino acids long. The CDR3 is CASSRGLQVFSYEQYF. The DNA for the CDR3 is TGTGCCAGCAGCCGAGGTCTACAGGTCTTCTCCTACGAGCAGTACTTC.

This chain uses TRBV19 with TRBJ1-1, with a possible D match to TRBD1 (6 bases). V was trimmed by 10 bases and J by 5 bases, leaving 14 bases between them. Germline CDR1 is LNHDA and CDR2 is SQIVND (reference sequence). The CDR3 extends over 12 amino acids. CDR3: CATLTGWTEAFF. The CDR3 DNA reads TGTGCCACCCTCACAGGGTGGACTGAAGCTTTCTTT.

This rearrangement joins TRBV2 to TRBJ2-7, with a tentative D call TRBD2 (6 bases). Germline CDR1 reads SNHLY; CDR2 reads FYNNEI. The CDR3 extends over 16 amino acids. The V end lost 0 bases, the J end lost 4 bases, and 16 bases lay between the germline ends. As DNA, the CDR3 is TGTGCCAGCAGTGAAGCGCTTTGGCGGGGCGTTTACGAGCAGTACTTC. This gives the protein CASSEALWRGVYEQYF.

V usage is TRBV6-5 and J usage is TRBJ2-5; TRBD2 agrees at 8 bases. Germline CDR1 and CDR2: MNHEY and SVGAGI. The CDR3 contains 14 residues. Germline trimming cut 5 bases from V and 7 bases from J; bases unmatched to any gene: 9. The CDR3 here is CASSPQRGRGTQYF. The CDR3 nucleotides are TGTGCCAGCAGTCCCCAGCGGGGGAGGGGGACCCAGTACTTC.

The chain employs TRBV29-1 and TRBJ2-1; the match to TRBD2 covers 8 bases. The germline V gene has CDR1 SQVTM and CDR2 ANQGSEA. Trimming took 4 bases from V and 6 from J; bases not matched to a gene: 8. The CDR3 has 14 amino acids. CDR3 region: CSVVGTRTSNEQFF. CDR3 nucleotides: TGCAGCGTTGTTGGGACTAGGACGTCCAATGAGCAGTTCTTC.

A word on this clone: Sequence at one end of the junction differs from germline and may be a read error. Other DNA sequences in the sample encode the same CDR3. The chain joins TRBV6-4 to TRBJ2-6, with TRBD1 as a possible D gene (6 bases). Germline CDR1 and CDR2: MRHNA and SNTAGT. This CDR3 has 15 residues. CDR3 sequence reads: CASSPDRSGANVLTF. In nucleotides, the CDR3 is TGTGCTAGCAGTCCAGACAGGTCTGGGGCCAACGTCCTGACTTTC.